This is a list of T cell receptor beta chains from one sample in a study of blood T cell repertoires in COVID-19. Clones were read by immunoSEQ multiplex PCR, and TCRdb kept only the in-frame ones, dropping some. The top ten hold around 1% of the sample, which has around 290,000 clones, approximately 86% seen once. The sample consisted of PBMCs or T cells enriched from blood (not recorded which). The receptors were sampled from a woman aged 25 to 39 who had recovered from COVID-19. The CDR3 runs from the conserved cysteine through the conserved F or W. Each record gives: J gene, V gene, clone size, D gene, CDR3 DNA, CDR3 protein. A D gene is named only where the DNA matches it firmly. Clone size is given for some rows only: seen once, a few or many times, or a class if the clone is expanded.

TRBJ2-2 | TRBV19 | . | TRBD2 | TGTGCCAGTAGTATAGATCGACTAGCGAGGAACACCGGGGAGCTGTTTTTT | CASSIDRLARNTGELFF
TRBJ2-5 | TRBV7-2 | . | . | TGTGCCAGCCTTCAGGGTGGGGGCGCTGTGGAGACCCAGTACTTC | CASLQGGGAVETQYF
TRBJ2-7 | TRBV30 | . | . | TGTGCCTGGAGTGTACGCAAAGGGACTTACGAGCAGTACTTC | CAWSVRKGTYEQYF
TRBJ1-1 | TRBV5-4 | . | TRBD1 | TGTGCCAGCAGCCCGGACAGGGTAACTGAAGCTTTCTTT | CASSPDRVTEAFF
TRBJ1-6 | TRBV12-3/TRBV12-4 | few | TRBD1 | TGTGCCAGCAGGGGACAGAATAATTCACCCCTCCACTTT | CASRGQNNSPLHF
TRBJ2-5 | TRBV3-1/TRBV3-2 | . | . | TGTGCCAGCAGCCAAGAATGGGGAGCGGATACCCAAGAGACCCAGTACTTC | CASSQEWGADTQETQYF
TRBJ1-2 | TRBV5-4 | . | TRBD1 | TGTGCCAGCAGCTCCCAGGGGGAAAGCTATGGCTACACCTTC | CASSSQGESYGYTF
TRBJ1-1 | TRBV2 | . | . | TGTGCCAGCAGGCTCGACCAGGGCACCTACGAAGCTTTCTTT | CASRLDQGTYEAFF
TRBJ1-2 | TRBV7-9 | . | . | TGTGCCAGCAGCCCCCTCACTAGGACCGTCTATGGCTACACCTTC | CASSPLTRTVYGYTF
TRBJ1-2 | TRBV5-5 | once | . | TGTGCCAGCAGCTTCTTACGGGGTGCTAACTATGGCTACACCTTC | CASSFLRGANYGYTF
TRBJ2-1 | TRBV19 | . | . | TGTGCCAGTAGTATAGACCGAGAGGGCTCCTACAATGAGCAGTTCTTC | CASSIDREGSYNEQFF
TRBJ1-2 | TRBV13 | . | . | TGTGCCAGCAGCCCAGAGACAGGCTCGGGCTACACCTTC | CASSPETGSGYTF
TRBJ2-7 | TRBV2 | . | TRBD2 | TGTGCCAGCAGTGAAGCCCCTTCGCAGGGAGGGTACGAGCAGTACTTC | CASSEAPSQGGYEQYF
TRBJ1-2 | TRBV11-2 | . | . | TGTGCCAGCAGCTTAGAACGGTTTAACTATGGCTACACCTTC | CASSLERFNYGYTF
TRBJ2-1 | TRBV6-5 | . | TRBD2 | TGTGCCAGCAGTCCGGGGACTAACTACAATGAGCAGTTCTTC | CASSPGTNYNEQFF
TRBJ2-3 | TRBV6-2/TRBV6-3 | few | . | TGTGCCAGCAGTCACCAGGAAACAGATACGCAGTATTTT | CASSHQETDTQYF
TRBJ1-2 | TRBV30 | . | . | TGTGCCTGGAACCACAGGGTTGGCTACACCTTC | CAWNHRVGYTF
TRBJ1-1 | TRBV3-1/TRBV3-2 | . | . | TGTGCCAGCAGCCAAGATTTTATAGGCGGTGAAGCTTTCTTT | CASSQDFIGGEAFF
TRBJ1-5 | TRBV28 | . | . | TGTGCCAGCAGTTCCGGACTTCGGGATCAGCCCCAGCATTTT | CASSSGLRDQPQHF
TRBJ1-1 | TRBV7-3 | . | TRBD1 | TGTGCCAGCAGCACAACTGGGACAGGGGGCCGCACTGAAGCTTTCTTT | CASSTTGTGGRTEAFF
TRBJ1-1 | TRBV18 | . | TRBD1 | TGTGCCAGCTCACCACGACACAGGGGGCTTTCCACCACTGAAGCTTTCTTT | CASSPRHRGLSTTEAFF
TRBJ1-3 | TRBV28 | . | TRBD1 | TGTGCCAGCAGAATGGATGGAACAGGGGGTGGAAACACCATATATTTT | CASRMDGTGGGNTIYF
TRBJ2-5 | TRBV6-2/TRBV6-3 | . | . | TGTGCCAGCAGTTCTGGCGGACCGGGATACCAAGAGACCCAGTACTTC | CASSSGGPGYQETQYF
TRBJ1-3 | TRBV28 | once | TRBD1 | TGTGCCAGCACCCTTTGTAGAGCCGGGACAGGGAGGCGCGGGACATCTGGAAACACCATATATTTT | CASTLCRAGTGRRGTSGNTIYF
TRBJ1-1 | TRBV15 | . | . | TGTGCCACCAGCAGGGCCGTAGGCGGAGGGGTGTGGAACACTGAAGCTTTCTTT | CATSRAVGGGVWNTEAFF
TRBJ1-6 | TRBV6-5 | . | . | TGTGCCAGCAACTACGGGATTAATTCACCCCTCCACTTT | CASNYGINSPLHF
TRBJ1-2 | TRBV7-8 | . | . | TGTGCCAGCAGCACGCGGACAGAGAACTATGGCTACACCTTC | CASSTRTENYGYTF
TRBJ1-1 | TRBV7-9 | . | . | TGTGCCAGCAGCCCGCCGACAGCTTTGAACACTGAAGCTTTCTTT | CASSPPTALNTEAFF
TRBJ2-4 | TRBV21-1 | . | . | TGTGCCAGCAGCAAATACGGGGGGGACTCGCCTGGGCATTGGAAAAACATTCAGTACTTC | CASSKYGGDSPGHWKNIQYF